This section outlines one T cell receptor beta chain sequence together with its context. The ends were cut back, 4 bases at V and 0 bases at J, with 13 bases in the middle. Germline V gene data show CDR1 as SGHVS and CDR2 as FNYEAQ. The CDR3 has 16 amino acids. This record belongs to a study of blood T cell repertoires in COVID-19. Study at large: Samples representing acute and convalescent COVID-19 were sourced from the United States, Italy and Spain.

Adults between roughly 18 and 100 years of age took part from 20 to 25 US areas. Clinical history reported by participants formed the basis on which cohorts were assigned. As processed by the authors: Amplification with reference gene primers provided the estimates of nucleated cell counts. Some clones are missing from TCRdb's copy, which holds only in-frame ones; the method was immunoSEQ multiplex PCR. D and trimming come from the DNA, and the V and J calls and clone size come from that table. Here the sample spans roughly 300,000 clones, around 86% being singletons. Sequenced input: PBMCs or T cells enriched from blood (not recorded which). The V call is TRBV7-6, the J call TRBJ2-1, with a weak D call TRBD1 (5 bases). The sequence derives from a woman aged 40 to 55 with acute COVID-19. The CDR3 spells CASSSGFGFSYNEQFF. The CDR3 coding sequence is TGTGCCAGCAGCTCAGGGTTTGGTTTCTCCTACAATGAGCAGTTCTTC.